Below, one T cell receptor beta chain is given with its context. The antigen remains undetermined. This sample was taken from a study of shared clonotypes between healthy human individuals. Study-wide findings and caveats: Relative to their counterparts shared across all four donors, non-shared clonotypes exhibited diminished generation probabilities. Large sequencing depth failed to make sorted-subset sequencing complete, rarefaction showed.

The assay was immunoSEQ multiplex PCR, and TCRdb's table has in-frame clones only and misses some. The sample lists around 550,000 clones; about 96% were seen once. CD4+ cells were split into CD45RA+ naive and CD45RA-negative memory subsets. The CDR3 spans 16 residues. Germline V gene lookup returns CDR1 MDHEN and CDR2 SYDVKM. The gene calls are TRBV28 and TRBJ2-5; 15 bases agree with TRBD2. The J call may be incorrect, as the DNA end agrees better with TRBJ2-7. The sequence was obtained from a woman aged 30 to 39 in good health. The sequencing sample was made of naive CD4+ T cells sorted from blood. Subset meaning: CD45RA+ positively selected. CDR3 sequence reads: CASSLGGTSGRYEQYF. The CDR3 DNA reads as TGTGCCAGCAGTTTAGGTGGGACTAGCGGGAGGTACGAGCAGTACTTC.